This is a list of T cell receptor beta chains from one sample in a study of blood T cell repertoires in COVID-19. Profiled with immunoSEQ multiplex PCR; TCRdb holds only in-frame clones, not every one. The sample has some 29,000 clones, roughly 88% seen once. The source material was peripheral blood. The source is an elderly woman with COVID-19, enrolled during active disease. Both conserved end residues are part of each CDR3. Each record gives: clone size, J gene, V gene, D gene, CDR3 protein, CDR3 DNA. D genes are given only for firm matches. Size is omitted from some rows. Given values are once, few, many or a class for expanded clones.

.,TRBJ2-3,TRBV6-4,TRBD1,CASSKRGRGTDTQYF,TGTGCCAGCAGTAAGAGGGGGCGCGGCACAGATACGCAGTATTTT
.,TRBJ1-3,TRBV19,.,CASSISVPSGNTIYF,TGTGCCAGTAGTATATCCGTCCCCTCCGGAAACACCATATATTTT
.,TRBJ2-1,TRBV5-1,TRBD2,CASSLRGAGTSAGSYNEQFF,TGCGCCAGCAGCTTGAGGGGGGCAGGGACTAGCGCGGGCTCCTACAATGAGCAGTTCTTC
.,TRBJ2-7,TRBV5-1,TRBD2,CASRKIAGGQGEQYF,TGCGCCAGCAGAAAGATAGCGGGGGGGCAAGGCGAGCAGTACTTC
.,TRBJ1-2,TRBV5-8,.,CASSLDEGYLAGYTF,TGTGCCAGCAGCTTGGATGAGGGCTACCTGGCCGGCTACACCTTC
once,TRBJ2-7,TRBV12-3/TRBV12-4,TRBD1,CASSDRASYEQYF,TGTGCCAGCAGTGACAGGGCGTCCTACGAGCAGTACTTC
.,TRBJ2-7,TRBV9,.,CASSVGRGWDEQYF,TGTGCCAGCAGCGTGGGTAGGGGTTGGGACGAGCAGTACTTC
.,TRBJ2-3,TRBV7-3,TRBD2,CASSPGGSTQYF,TGTGCCAGCAGCCCCGGGGGGTCCACGCAGTATTTT
.,TRBJ1-1,TRBV29-1,.,CSVASGYTEAFF,TGCAGCGTTGCATCGGGGTACACTGAAGCTTTCTTT
.,TRBJ2-3,TRBV19,.,CASRSDGGGTDTQYF,TGTGCCAGTAGGTCCGACGGCGGGGGCACAGATACGCAGTATTTT
.,TRBJ1-2,TRBV6-5,TRBD1,CASSHKKQGVMGYTF,TGTGCCAGCAGTCACAAAAAACAGGGGGTTATGGGCTACACCTTC
.,TRBJ1-1,TRBV6-5,.,CASSRAGKNTEAFF,TGTGCCAGCAGTCGAGCAGGAAAGAACACTGAAGCTTTCTTT
.,TRBJ1-5,TRBV18,.,CASSPGGNGQPQHF,TGTGCCAGCTCACCAGGGGGGAACGGTCAGCCCCAGCATTTT
.,TRBJ2-5,TRBV30,TRBD2,CAWGGGRETQYF,TGTGCCTGGGGGGGAGGGCGAGAGACCCAGTACTTC
once,TRBJ1-2,TRBV13,.,CASSYDGGGYTF,TGTGCCAGCAGCTATGACGGCGGTGGCTACACCTTC
.,TRBJ2-3,TRBV10-1,.,CSKGGAGTDTQYF,TGCTCGAAGGGGGGGGCAGGCACAGATACGCAGTATTTT
.,TRBJ2-2,TRBV21-1,.,CASSTLAGTPYANTGELFF,TGTGCCAGCAGCACTTTAGCGGGGACGCCTTACGCGAACACCGGGGAGCTGTTTTTT
.,TRBJ1-1,TRBV21-1,.,CASSTRQGAETEAFF,TGTGCCAGCAGCACACGACAGGGGGCGGAAACTGAAGCTTTCTTT
.,TRBJ1-1,TRBV19,TRBD1,CASSPYRGTMNTEAFF,TGTGCCAGTAGTCCCTACAGGGGGACCATGAACACTGAAGCTTTCTTT
.,TRBJ2-7,TRBV5-4,TRBD2,CASSLTGGPREQYF,TGTGCCAGCAGCTTAACGGGGGGGCCGCGGGAGCAGTACTTC
.,TRBJ2-7,TRBV6-5,TRBD2,CASSDPGTSPYEQYF,TGTGCCAGCAGCGATCCCGGGACTAGCCCGTACGAGCAGTACTTC
.,TRBJ2-3,TRBV19,TRBD2,CASSLAGGTDTQYF,TGTGCCAGTAGTCTGGCGGGGGGTACAGATACGCAGTATTTT
.,TRBJ2-6,TRBV5-1,TRBD1,CASSLAGTGSLEANVLTF,TGCGCCAGCAGCTTGGCCGGGACAGGGTCTCTGGAGGCCAACGTCCTGACTTTC
.,TRBJ2-1,TRBV14,.,CASSHRAGYPYNEQFF,TGTGCCAGCAGCCACAGAGCGGGTTACCCCTACAATGAGCAGTTCTTC
.,TRBJ2-3,TRBV5-4,.,CASKQGGLSTDTQYF,TGTGCCAGCAAACAGGGGGGGTTGAGCACAGATACGCAGTATTTT
few,TRBJ1-3,TRBV19,.,CASSGPQGRFSGNTIYF,TGTGCCAGTAGTGGCCCCCAGGGGCGATTCTCTGGAAACACCATATATTTT
.,TRBJ2-6,TRBV5-1,.,CASSSGNSGANVLTF,TGCGCCAGCAGCTCAGGGAACTCTGGGGCCAACGTCCTGACTTTC
.,TRBJ2-7,TRBV7-2,TRBD1,CASSLGQGMNEQYF,TGTGCCAGCAGCCTAGGACAGGGTATGAACGAGCAGTACTTC
.,TRBJ2-3,TRBV5-4,TRBD1,CASSRDRESAIFPQYF,TGTGCCAGCAGCCGGGACAGGGAGTCCGCAATCTTTCCGCAGTATTTT
.,TRBJ2-5,TRBV5-4,TRBD2,CASSPGGTSGTQYF,TGTGCCAGCAGCCCCGGGGGGACTAGCGGGACCCAGTACTTC
.,TRBJ2-3,TRBV5-6,TRBD2,CASSSTSGQNTDTQYF,TGTGCCAGCAGCAGTACTAGCGGCCAAAACACAGATACGCAGTATTTT
.,TRBJ1-2,TRBV6-5,.,CASSRTGNYGYTF,TGTGCCAGCTCAAGAACAGGGAACTATGGCTACACCTTC
.,TRBJ1-5,TRBV7-5,.,CARSLARPHRDRVSGGNQPQHF,TGTGCCAGAAGCTTAGCGCGTCCACACCGGGACAGGGTGTCGGGTGGCAATCAGCCCCAGCATTTT
.,TRBJ2-2,TRBV9,TRBD2,CASSKGLAGGPPTGELFF,TGTGCCAGCAGCAAGGGACTAGCGGGGGGCCCCCCCACCGGGGAGCTGTTTTTT
.,TRBJ1-5,TRBV18,.,CASSPEAGPFSPQHF,TGTGCCAGCTCACCCGAGGCGGGACCCTTCTCGCCCCAGCATTTT
.,TRBJ2-7,TRBV2,TRBD2,CASSGTSGWGGEQYF,TGTGCCAGCAGTGGTACTAGCGGTTGGGGGGGCGAGCAGTACTTC
.,TRBJ1-2,TRBV9,.,CASSVSTTNYGYTF,TGTGCCAGCAGCGTCTCTACCACTAACTATGGCTACACCTTC
.,TRBJ2-3,TRBV2,.,CASSRRGGAGPTDTQYF,TGTGCCAGCTCACGACGAGGGGGGGCTGGCCCAACAGATACGCAGTATTTT
.,TRBJ2-6,TRBV2,.,CASRRRQEISGANVLTF,TGTGCCAGCAGACGGAGGCAGGAGATCTCTGGGGCCAACGTCCTGACTTTC
once,TRBJ1-6,TRBV4-2,.,CASSQDRRNSPLHF,TGTGCCAGCAGCCAAGACAGAAGAAATTCACCCCTCCACTTT
once,TRBJ1-4,TRBV5-6,TRBD1,CASSYRTGGMDEKLFF,TGTGCCAGCAGCTACCGGACAGGGGGCATGGATGAAAAACTGTTTTTT
.,TRBJ2-1,TRBV7-8,.,CASSLAPSENYEQFF,TGTGCCAGCAGCTTAGCCCCTAGCGAGAATTATGAGCAGTTCTTC
few,TRBJ1-4,TRBV7-8,TRBD1,CASSLDRGTNEKLFF,TGTGCCAGCAGCTTGGACAGGGGAACTAATGAAAAACTGTTTTTT
.,TRBJ1-4,TRBV5-8,TRBD1,CASSSGTGRNELFF,TGTGCCAGCAGCTCCGGGACAGGGCGTAACGAACTGTTTTTT
.,TRBJ2-3,TRBV5-1,.,CASRGGGDTQYF,TGCGCCAGCAGAGGAGGAGGAGATACGCAGTATTTT
.,TRBJ2-1,TRBV24-1,.,CATSEAGYNEQFF,TGTGCCACCAGTGAAGCAGGGTACAATGAGCAGTTCTTC
.,TRBJ1-5,TRBV28,TRBD1,CASRPGTVSNQPQHF,TGTGCCAGCAGACCGGGGACAGTAAGCAATCAGCCCCAGCATTTT
.,TRBJ1-1,TRBV27,.,CASSSQGLNTEAFF,TGTGCCAGCAGTTCCCAGGGCCTGAACACTGAAGCTTTCTTT
.,TRBJ2-1,TRBV14,TRBD2,CASSQDRTSGVTRREQFF,TGTGCCAGCAGCCAAGACAGGACTAGCGGGGTCACGAGGAGGGAGCAGTTCTTC
once,TRBJ1-1,TRBV6-5,TRBD1,CASLFQQGSKAFF,TGTGCCAGCTTATTTCAACAGGGGTCCAAAGCTTTCTTT
.,TRBJ2-5,TRBV4-1,.,CASSQGGTSAQETQYF,TGCGCCAGCAGCCAAGGGGGTACTAGTGCCCAAGAGACCCAGTACTTC
.,TRBJ2-5,TRBV5-8,TRBD1,CASTRQGAAGGRRETQYF,TGTGCCAGCACCAGACAGGGGGCTGCGGGGGGCCGTAGAGAGACCCAGTACTTC
.,TRBJ2-5,TRBV9,TRBD2,CASSVSGGETQYF,TGTGCCAGCAGCGTAAGCGGGGGAGAGACCCAGTACTTC